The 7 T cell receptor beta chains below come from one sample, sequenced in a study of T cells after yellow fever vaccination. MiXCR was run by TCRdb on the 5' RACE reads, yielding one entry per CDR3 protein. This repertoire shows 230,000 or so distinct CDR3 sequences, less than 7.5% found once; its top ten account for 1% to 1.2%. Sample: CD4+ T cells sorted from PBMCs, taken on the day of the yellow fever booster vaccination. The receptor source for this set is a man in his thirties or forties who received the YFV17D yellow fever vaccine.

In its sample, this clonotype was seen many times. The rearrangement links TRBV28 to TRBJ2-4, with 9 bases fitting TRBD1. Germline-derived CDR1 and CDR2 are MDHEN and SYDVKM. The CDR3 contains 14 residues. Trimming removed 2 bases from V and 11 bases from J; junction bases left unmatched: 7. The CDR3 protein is CASSLPNRGRVQYF. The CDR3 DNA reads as TGTGCCAGCAGTTTACCTAACAGGGGGCGAGTTCAGTACTTC. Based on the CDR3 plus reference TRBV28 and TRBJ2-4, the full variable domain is DVKVTQSSRYLVKRTGEKVFLECVQDMDHENMFWYRQDPGLGLRLIYFSYDVKMKEKGDIPEGYSVSREKKERFSLILESASTNQTSMYLCASSLPNRGRVQYFGAGTRLSVL.

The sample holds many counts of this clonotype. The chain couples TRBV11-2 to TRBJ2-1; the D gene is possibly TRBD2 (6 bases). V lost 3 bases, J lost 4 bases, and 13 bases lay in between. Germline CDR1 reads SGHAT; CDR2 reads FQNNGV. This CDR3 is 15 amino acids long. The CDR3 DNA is TGTGCCAGCAGCTTCGGGACTCAATATTACAATGAGCAGTTCTTC. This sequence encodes CASSFGTQYYNEQFF.

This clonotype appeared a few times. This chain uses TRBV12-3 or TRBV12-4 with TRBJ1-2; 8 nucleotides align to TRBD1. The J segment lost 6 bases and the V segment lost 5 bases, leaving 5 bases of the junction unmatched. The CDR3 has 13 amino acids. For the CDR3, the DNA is TGTGCCAGCAGTCAGGACAGGGCTCATGGCTACACCTTC. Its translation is CASSQDRAHGYTF.

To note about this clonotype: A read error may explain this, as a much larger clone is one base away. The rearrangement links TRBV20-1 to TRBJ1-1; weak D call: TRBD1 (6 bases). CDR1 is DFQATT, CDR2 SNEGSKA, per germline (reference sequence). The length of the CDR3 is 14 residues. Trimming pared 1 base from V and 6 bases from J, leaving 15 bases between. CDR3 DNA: TGCAGTGCTAGAGTACAGGGTAATCTCGCTGAAGCTTTCTTT. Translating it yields CSARVQGNLAEAFF.

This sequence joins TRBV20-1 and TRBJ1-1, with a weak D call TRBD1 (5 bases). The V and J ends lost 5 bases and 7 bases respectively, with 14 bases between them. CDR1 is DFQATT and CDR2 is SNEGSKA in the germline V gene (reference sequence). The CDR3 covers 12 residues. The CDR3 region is CSAHGTGFEAFF. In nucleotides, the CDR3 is TGCAGTGCTCACGGGACTGGGTTTGAAGCTTTCTTT.

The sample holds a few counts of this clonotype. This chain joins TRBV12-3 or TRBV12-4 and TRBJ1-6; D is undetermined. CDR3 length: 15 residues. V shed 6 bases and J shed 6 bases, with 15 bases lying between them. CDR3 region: CASRPGLHPNSPLHF. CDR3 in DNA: TGTGCCAGCAGGCCTGGACTCCATCCTAATTCACCCCTCCACTTT.

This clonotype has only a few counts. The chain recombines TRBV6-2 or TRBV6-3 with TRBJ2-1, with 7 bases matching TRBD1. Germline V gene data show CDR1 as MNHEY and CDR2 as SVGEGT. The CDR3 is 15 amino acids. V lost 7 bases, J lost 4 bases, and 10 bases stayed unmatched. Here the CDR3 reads CASTPRGGQYNEQFF. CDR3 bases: TGTGCCAGCACCCCACGAGGGGGACAGTACAATGAGCAGTTCTTC.